This T cell receptor beta chain is drawn from a study of blood T cell repertoires in COVID-19. Study-level background: Sites in the United States, Italy and Spain provided acute and convalescent COVID-19 samples. The cDNA or gDNA used as material had been derived from T cells, B-cell-depleted T cells, or PBMCs.

Authors' methods: Nucleated cell counts were estimated from reference gene primer amplification. TCRdb keeps only in-frame clones here, not all; method: immunoSEQ multiplex PCR. For V, J and clone size, that table is used; D and trimming come from the DNA. Of hundreds of thousands of clones in the sample, more than 80% were seen once. Participants, about 18 to 90 years old, spanned around 26 US areas. The sample holds one count of this clone. The germline gives CDR1 GTSNPN, CDR2 SVGIG (reference sequence). This CDR3 is 13 amino acids long. The V gene lost 6 bases and the J gene lost 12 bases, with 18 bases spanning the gap.

V usage is TRBV30 and J usage is TRBJ1-6; unclear D gene. The TCR originated in a man between 25 and 39 years old who had recovered from COVID-19. The sequenced sample was PBMCs or T cells enriched from blood (not recorded which). This CDR3 is CACQGSAGRPLHF. CDR3 DNA: TGTGCCTGCCAAGGATCGGCGGGTCGACCCCTCCACTTT. The full variable domain, completed using reference TRBV30 and TRBJ1-6, is SQTIHQWPATLVQPVGSPLSLECTVEGTSNPNLYWYRQAAGRGLQLLFYSVGIGQISSEVPQNLSASRPQDRQFILSSKKLLLSDSGFYLCACQGSAGRPLHFGNGTRLTVT.